The clone carrying this TCR beta chain was seen ten or more times. What it binds is unknown. Coverage ceases 3 residues before the CDR3 finishes, and the germline J gene fills in the end. The germline V gene has CDR1 SGHTA and CDR2 FQGNSA. The CDR3 has 14 residues. V was pared by 5 bases and J by 2 bases, with 5 bases of the junction left unmatched. The data were produced by immunoSEQ multiplex PCR, yet TCRdb's version contains in-frame clones alone and is incomplete. The sample offers about 37,000 clones and no singletons, the top ten holding around 3.3%. The data derive from a study of T cell clonality in common variable immunodeficiency. Study-level points and caveats: CVID subjects shared fewer TCRbeta clones than healthy controls did.

The sample taken for sequencing was peripheral blood mononuclear cells. The rearrangement uses TRBV7-2 and TRBJ2-7, with TRBD1 identical over 8 bases. The clonotype comes from a person between 18 and 75 years old in good health. CDR3 sequence reads: CASSDTGGPYEQYF. The sequenced CDR3 bases are TGTGCCAGCAGCGATACAGGGGGACCCTACGAG.